The following is a TCR beta chain sequence with its context. The source of the sample is a study of blood T cell repertoires in COVID-19. On the study more broadly: Both acute and convalescent COVID-19 samples were obtained from the United States, Italy and Spain. T cells, B-cell-depleted T cells, or PBMCs supplied cDNA or gDNA.

The CDR3 consists of 12 residues. Germline CDR1 and CDR2: SGHDN and FVKESK. V was clipped by 3 bases and J by 12 bases, with 12 bases between them. In the original processing: How many nucleated cells were present was estimated from reference gene primer amplification. Sequencing was performed with immunoSEQ multiplex PCR; in TCRdb, only in-frame clones are kept and a portion is missing. The DNA was the basis for D and trimming; V, J and clone size are from that table. The sample holds 95,000 to 100,000 clones, about 80% seen once. The source is a man between 65 and 85 years old with acute or convalescent COVID-19. The gene calls are TRBV14 and TRBJ2-1; D may be TRBD1 (6 bases). Sequencing used peripheral blood. The CDR3, as DNA: TGTGCCAGCAGCCAGACGGACAGTGCGCAGTTCTTC. It specifies CASSQTDSAQFF.